These 3 T cell receptor beta chains came from one sample sequenced in a study of blood T cell repertoires in COVID-19. Sequenced by immunoSEQ multiplex PCR; TCRdb stores in-frame clones only, minus some. The data contain about 220,000 clones, roughly 84% of them singletons. Sequences were obtained from peripheral blood. The receptors were gathered from a man between 45 and 60 years old with active or convalescent COVID-19.

The chain has TRBV9 and TRBJ2-1; D gene ambiguous. Looked up from germline, CDR1 is SGDLS and CDR2 is YYNGEE. The CDR3 has 14 residues. V lost 0 bases to trimming and J lost 4 bases, with 8 bases between them. CDR3 nucleotides: TGTGCCAGCAGCGTAGCGGCGGAGTACAATGAGCAGTTCTTC. It yields the protein CASSVAAEYNEQFF.

The rearrangement links TRBV6-1 to TRBJ2-1; D is perhaps TRBD1 (5 bases). Germline V gene sequence: CDR1 MNHNS, CDR2 SASEGT. V shed 3 bases and J shed 9 bases, with 12 bases lying between them. This CDR3 has 13 amino acids. CDR3 in DNA: TGTGCCAGCAGTGACAGGGTAATCGGTGAGCAGTTCTTC. Residues: CASSDRVIGEQFF.

The V call is TRBV5-4, the J call TRBJ2-1; D is unresolved. The V gene lost 2 bases and the J gene lost 0 bases, with 6 bases spanning the gap. The CDR3 has 14 residues. Germline V CDR1 and CDR2: SGHNT, YYREEE (reference sequence). Here the CDR3 DNA reads TGTGCCAGCAGCTTTCCAGGCTCCTACAATGAGCAGTTCTTC. Translated: CASSFPGSYNEQFF.